These 5 T cell receptor beta chains originate from one sample sequenced in a study of shared clonotypes between healthy human individuals (dated by TCRdb to the early 2020s). CD8 naive samples were obtained by positive selection for CCR7 among CD45RO-negative cells, yielding a CD45RA+CCR7+ population from which TemRA cells were excluded. Library generation was performed with the immunoSEQ multiplex PCR assay. Here the immuneACCESS table is served through TCRdb, limited to in-frame sequences with V and J called. Missing clones are a known gap in these copies; in checked studies unresolved V genes cover under half, and the rest lacks a known reason. The sample data list millions of clones, and around 96% of these were observed just once. The ten biggest clones cover roughly 1% of the sample. Sequencing was done on a sample of naive CD8+ T cells sorted from blood. The intended sense of this specimen's cell subset or site label: CD45RA+CCR7+. Source of these receptors: a man between 18 and 35 years old in good health.

The chain carries TRBV18 and TRBJ1-4; D remains ambiguous. Germline CDR1 reads KGHSH; CDR2 reads LQKENI. The CDR3 runs 16 residues. The V and J ends lost 2 bases and 8 bases respectively, with 18 bases between them. This chain's CDR3 is CASSPAIGTLKEKLFF. CDR3 DNA sequence: TGTGCCAGCTCACCAGCGATTGGTACTCTAAAGGAAAAACTGTTTTTT.

In this sample, this clone turned up once. The V call is TRBV6-5, the J call TRBJ2-1, with 7 bases fitting TRBD1. J lost 6 bases, V lost 7 bases, and 9 bases had no gene match. This CDR3 spans 14 amino acids. From germline, CDR1 is MNHEY and CDR2 SVGAGI. CDR3 sequence reads: CASNPIAGGNEQFF. The CDR3 DNA follows: TGTGCCAGCAATCCTATAGCAGGGGGCAATGAGCAGTTCTTC.

The gene calls are TRBV11-2 and TRBJ1-4; D is undetermined. This CDR3 spans 19 amino acids. V was shortened by 2 bases and J by 0 bases, with 19 bases between the two germline ends. The V gene's germline CDR1 is SGHAT and CDR2 FQNNGV. The CDR3 DNA is TGTGCCAGCAGCTTAAGGGAACTGCTGACGGAGGCAACTAATGAAAAACTGTTTTTT. This sequence encodes CASSLRELLTEATNEKLFF.

V usage is TRBV29-1 and J usage is TRBJ1-2; the match to TRBD1 covers 9 bases. CDR3 length: 15 amino acids. V lost 4 bases, J lost 1 base, and 7 bases stayed unmatched. The germline CDR1 and CDR2 sequences are SQVTM and ANQGSEA. The CDR3 coding sequence is TGCAGCGTTGTTGTGGACAGGGGTATTAACTATGGCTACACCTTC. The encoded protein is CSVVVDRGINYGYTF. Using reference TRBV29-1 and TRBJ1-2 for the parts outside the CDR3, the full variable domain is SAVISQKPSRDICQRGTSLTIQCQVDSQVTMMFWYRQQPGQSLTLIATANQGSEATYESGFVIDKFPISRPNLTFSTLTVSNMSPEDSSIYLCSVVVDRGINYGYTFGSGTRLTVV.

J is TRBJ2-7 and V is TRBV4-3, with 8 bases identical to TRBD1. This CDR3 has 13 amino acids. V was clipped by 5 bases and J by 5 bases; unmatched bases: 5. Germline V gives CDR1 LGHNA, CDR2 YSLEER. DNA for the CDR3: TGCGCCAGCAGCTACGGACAGGGTAACGAGCAGTACTTC. Translated: CASSYGQGNEQYF.